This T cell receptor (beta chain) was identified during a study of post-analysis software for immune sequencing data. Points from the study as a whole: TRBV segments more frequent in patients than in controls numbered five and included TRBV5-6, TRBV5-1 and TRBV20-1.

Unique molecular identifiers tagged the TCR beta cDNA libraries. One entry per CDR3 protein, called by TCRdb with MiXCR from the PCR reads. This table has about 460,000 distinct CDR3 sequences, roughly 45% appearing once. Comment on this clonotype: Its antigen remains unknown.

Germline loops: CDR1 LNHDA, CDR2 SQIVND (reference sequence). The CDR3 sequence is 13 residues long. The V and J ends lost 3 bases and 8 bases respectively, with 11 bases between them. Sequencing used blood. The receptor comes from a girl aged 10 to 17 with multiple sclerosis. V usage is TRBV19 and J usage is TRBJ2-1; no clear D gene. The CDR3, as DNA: TGTGCCAGTAGTATTGCTAGGGTCGATGAGCAGTTCTTC. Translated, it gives CASSIARVDEQFF.